This T cell receptor beta chain was recorded in a study of shared clonotypes between healthy human individuals (dated by TCRdb to the early 2020s). Some background on the complete study: Two women and a few men aged 18 to 49 years were included in the cohort. Per donor, leukapheresis produced somewhere between about 0.8 and 9 billion PBMCs. For each donor, CD4 naive and CD4 memory were each given three plates, CD8 naive was given two plates, and CD8 memory was given one plate. To increase sequencing depth and limit assay-specific biases, TCR repertoire library preparation and sequencing were carried out by different laboratories using diverse techniques. The study deeply sequenced blood TCR repertoires of five healthy adults to estimate repertoire size and the extent of clonotype sharing between individuals. What the authors observed across the whole study: Estimated clonotype richness was generally larger for naive than for memory subsets. Sharing across four donors was observed for 4.5% to 6.5% of naive CD4, about 3.2% of naive CD8, roughly 2.4% of memory CD4, and roughly 0.4% of memory CD8 clonotypes. Because the study included only a small number of donors, the genetic and exposure-history diversity represented was limited. Pairwise subsampling led to the expectation that sequencing depth would affect the degree of clonotype sharing among donors. Higher generation probabilities were observed for clonotypes shared by all four sorted-subset donors than for non-shared clonotypes. Incomplete sequencing was indicated by rarefaction of sorted-subset datasets, despite the large sequencing depth. Only blood was sampled, and tissue TCR repertoires likely differ from those in blood.

The germline ends are 5 bases apart after V is trimmed by 2 bases and J by 0 bases. CDR1 and CDR2 (SGHNT, YENEEA) derive from the germline V gene. The CDR3 runs 13 amino acids, cysteine and phenylalanine included. Just the 39-base CDR3 DNA is kept, in frame starting at base 1. Using the deep immunoSEQ assay, TCR CDR3 regions were amplified from genomic DNA by multiplex PCR. For each cell subset, the extracted genomic DNA was distributed evenly across all wells of several immunoSEQ 96-well plates, and each plate served as one replicate. For sorted subsets, each replicate PCR was loaded with roughly 200 ng genomic DNA, equivalent to 25,000 to 35,000 T cell genomes. Purified libraries were quantified with a Qubit 3.0 fluorometer, sized on a Bioanalyzer 2100, and re-quantified with the KAPA Library Quantification kit. A separate single-read 150-cycle Illumina NextSeq 550 flow cell was used to sequence each immunoSEQ 96-well plate. Turning to the authors' computational methods: Because only junctional sequences without quality scores were contained in the immunoSEQ output, filtering matching that applied to full-length reads could not be performed. Sequences were annotated with PyIR, a Python wrapper for IgBLAST v1.9, and V/J genes and CDR3 were assigned using IMGT germline references. Reads with weak V/J assignments (E-value above 1e-6), missing CDR3, stop codons, out-of-frame junctions, or ambiguous translated residues were removed. V3J clonotypes were defined as sequences sharing the same inferred V gene, J gene, and CDR3 amino acid sequence. Percentage overlap between repertoires was calculated by dividing the number of shared unique clonotypes by the size of the smaller repertoire. RTK rarefaction, the Chao1 estimator, and Recon v2.1 estimates of unobserved clonotypes were used to assess repertoire richness. Generation probabilities for all TCRbeta clonotypes obtained by the gDNA method from a handful of donors were computed using OLGA. The source is immuneACCESS, and TCRdb retained only in-frame sequences with V and J called. Part of the clones is not carried over; for the studies checked, unresolved V genes explain less than half of this, and the remainder is unexplained. The DNA gave D and trimming, while V, J and clone size come from that table. This sample gives 2 million to 3 million clones in total; roughly 93% of them show up just once. The leading ten clones occupy 0.36% of the sample.

Worth noting for this clone: This receptor's antigen is unknown. The sample holds no much larger clone one base away, and base qualities are not on file.

The donors were healthy, HIV-negative adults who had no recently reported acute infections or vaccinations. Only Caucasian adults living in Nashville, Tennessee, USA were represented among the donors. CD4+ T cells were enriched by magnetic negative selection, after which naive cells were positively selected on CD45RA and the negative fraction was taken as the memory subset. Blood was collected by leukapheresis, and PBMCs were isolated by Ficoll-Histopaque density gradient centrifugation and then cryopreserved in liquid nitrogen vapor phase. Analytical flow cytometry was used to check the purity and quantity of every magnetically sorted T cell population. Genomic DNA was isolated from every sorted fraction and measured by UV absorbance on a Nanodrop 2000c.

This receptor was taken from a man aged 18 to 30 in good health. Some clones in this sample may be carry-over from other donors' samples. The sample taken for sequencing was naive CD4+ T cells from PBMCs. This specimen's cell subset or site label, per the study, means: CD45RA+ positively selected. The chain is made from TRBV11-3 and TRBJ2-7, with no D gene named confidently. The nucleotide sequence is given as TGTGCCAGCAGCTTACGAAACTCCTACGAGCAGTACTTC. The encoded protein is CASSLRNSYEQYF. Reference TRBV11-3 and TRBJ2-7 proteins supply the regions before and after the CDR3; the full variable domain is: EAGVVQSPRYKIIEKKQPVAFWCNPISGHNTLYWYLQNLGQGPELLIRYENEEAVDDSQLPKDRFSAERLKGVDSTLKIQPAELGDSAVYLCASSLRNSYEQYFGPGTRLTVT.